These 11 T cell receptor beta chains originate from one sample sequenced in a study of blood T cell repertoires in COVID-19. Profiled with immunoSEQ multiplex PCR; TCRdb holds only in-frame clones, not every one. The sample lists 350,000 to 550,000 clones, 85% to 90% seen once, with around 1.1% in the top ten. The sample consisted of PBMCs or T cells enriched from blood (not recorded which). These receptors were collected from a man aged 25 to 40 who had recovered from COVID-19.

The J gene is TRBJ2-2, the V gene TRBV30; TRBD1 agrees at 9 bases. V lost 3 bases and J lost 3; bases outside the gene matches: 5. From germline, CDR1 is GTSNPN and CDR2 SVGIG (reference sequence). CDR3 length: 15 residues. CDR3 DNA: TGTGCCTGGAGCTCAGGACAGGGGTACACCGGGGAGCTGTTTTTT. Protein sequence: CAWSSGQGYTGELFF.

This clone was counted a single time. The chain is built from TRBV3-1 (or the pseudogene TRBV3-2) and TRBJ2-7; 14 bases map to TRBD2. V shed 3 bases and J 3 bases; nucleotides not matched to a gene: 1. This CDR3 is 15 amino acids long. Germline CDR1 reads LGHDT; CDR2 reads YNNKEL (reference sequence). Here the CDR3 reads CASSQGLAGDYEQYF. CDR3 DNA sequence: TGTGCCAGCAGCCAGGGACTAGCGGGAGACTACGAGCAGTACTTC.

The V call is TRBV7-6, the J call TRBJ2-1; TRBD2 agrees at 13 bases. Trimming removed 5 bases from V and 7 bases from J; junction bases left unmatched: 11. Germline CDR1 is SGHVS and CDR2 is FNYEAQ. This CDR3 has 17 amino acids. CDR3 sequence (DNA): TGTGCCAGCAGCGAGAACGGACTAGCGGGAGCGGGAAATGAGCAGTTCTTC. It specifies CASSENGLAGAGNEQFF.

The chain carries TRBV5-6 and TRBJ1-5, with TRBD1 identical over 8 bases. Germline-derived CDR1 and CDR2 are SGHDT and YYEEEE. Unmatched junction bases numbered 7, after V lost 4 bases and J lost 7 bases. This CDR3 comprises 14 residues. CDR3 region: CASSLGQAYQPQHF. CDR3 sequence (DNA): TGTGCCAGCAGCCTGGGACAGGCCTACCAGCCCCAGCATTTT.

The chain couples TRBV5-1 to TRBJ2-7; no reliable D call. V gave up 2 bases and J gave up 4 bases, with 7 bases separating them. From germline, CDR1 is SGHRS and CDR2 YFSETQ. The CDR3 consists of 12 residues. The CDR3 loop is CASSLQFYEQYF. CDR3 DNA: TGCGCCAGCAGCTTACAGTTTTACGAGCAGTACTTC.

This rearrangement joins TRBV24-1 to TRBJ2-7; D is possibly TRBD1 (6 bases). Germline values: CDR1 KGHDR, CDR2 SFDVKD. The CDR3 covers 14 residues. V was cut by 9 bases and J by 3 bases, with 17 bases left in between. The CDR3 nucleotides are TGTGCCACCTCCCTTGGGCAGGGGAACTACGAGCAGTACTTC. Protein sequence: CATSLGQGNYEQYF.

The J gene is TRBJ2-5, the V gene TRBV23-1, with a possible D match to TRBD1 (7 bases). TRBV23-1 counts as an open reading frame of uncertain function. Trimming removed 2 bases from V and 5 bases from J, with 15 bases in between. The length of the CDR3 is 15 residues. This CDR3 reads CASSQDRQGGETQYF. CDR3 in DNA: TGCGCCAGCAGTCAAGATCGACAGGGAGGTGAGACCCAGTACTTC.

DNA for the CDR3: TGTGCCAGCAGCTTAAGTCCTGGACTAGCGAAAAAGCAGTTCTTC. This gives the protein CASSLSPGLAKKQFF. The V and J genes are TRBV7-9 and TRBJ2-1; 9 bases map to TRBD2. Trimming removed 2 bases from V and 11 bases from J; junction bases left unmatched: 10. CDR1 SEHNR and CDR2 FQNEAQ come from the germline V gene (reference sequence). This CDR3 contains 15 residues.

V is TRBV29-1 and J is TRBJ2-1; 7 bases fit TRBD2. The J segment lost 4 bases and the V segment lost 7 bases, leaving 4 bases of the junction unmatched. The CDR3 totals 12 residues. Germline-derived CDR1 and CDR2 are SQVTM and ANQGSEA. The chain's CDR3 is CSGQREYNEQFF. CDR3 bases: TGCAGCGGGCAGCGGGAATACAATGAGCAGTTCTTC.

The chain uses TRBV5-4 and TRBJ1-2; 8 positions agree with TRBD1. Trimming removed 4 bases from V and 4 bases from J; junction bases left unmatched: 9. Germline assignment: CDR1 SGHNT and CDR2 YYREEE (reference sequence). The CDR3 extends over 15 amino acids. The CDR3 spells CASSLGQGVGYGYTF. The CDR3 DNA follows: TGTGCCAGCAGCCTCGGACAGGGTGTCGGCTATGGCTACACCTTC.

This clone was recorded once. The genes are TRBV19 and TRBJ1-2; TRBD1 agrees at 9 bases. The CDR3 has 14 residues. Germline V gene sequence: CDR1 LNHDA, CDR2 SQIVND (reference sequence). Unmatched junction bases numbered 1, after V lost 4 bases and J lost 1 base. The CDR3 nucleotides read TGTGCCAGTAGTACGGACAGGGGTAACTATGGCTACACCTTC. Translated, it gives CASSTDRGNYGYTF.